This T cell receptor (beta chain) was identified during a study of blood T cell repertoires in COVID-19. At the level of the study: Specimens from acute and convalescent COVID-19 originated in the United States, Italy and Spain. The cDNA or gDNA used as material had been derived from T cells, B-cell-depleted T cells, or PBMCs.

Study processing details: Scientists estimated how many nucleated cells there were by amplifying reference gene primers. Method: immunoSEQ multiplex PCR; TCRdb's copy keeps in-frame clones and lacks some. D and trimming were read from the DNA, whereas the V and J calls and clone size are those reported in that table. The sample shows 290,000 or so clones, around nine tenths of them seen only once. This receptor was taken from a man in his 70s with acute or convalescent COVID-19. The specimen sequenced was peripheral blood.

The CDR3 is CASSRGAENEKLFF. CDR3 in DNA: TGTGCCAGCAGCCGGGGTGCAGAAAATGAAAAACTGTTTTTT. V gene TRBV11-2 combines with J gene TRBJ1-4; D uncertain. Germline V gives CDR1 SGHAT, CDR2 FQNNGV. V was clipped by 5 bases and J by 5 bases, with 12 bases between them. The CDR3 totals 14 residues.